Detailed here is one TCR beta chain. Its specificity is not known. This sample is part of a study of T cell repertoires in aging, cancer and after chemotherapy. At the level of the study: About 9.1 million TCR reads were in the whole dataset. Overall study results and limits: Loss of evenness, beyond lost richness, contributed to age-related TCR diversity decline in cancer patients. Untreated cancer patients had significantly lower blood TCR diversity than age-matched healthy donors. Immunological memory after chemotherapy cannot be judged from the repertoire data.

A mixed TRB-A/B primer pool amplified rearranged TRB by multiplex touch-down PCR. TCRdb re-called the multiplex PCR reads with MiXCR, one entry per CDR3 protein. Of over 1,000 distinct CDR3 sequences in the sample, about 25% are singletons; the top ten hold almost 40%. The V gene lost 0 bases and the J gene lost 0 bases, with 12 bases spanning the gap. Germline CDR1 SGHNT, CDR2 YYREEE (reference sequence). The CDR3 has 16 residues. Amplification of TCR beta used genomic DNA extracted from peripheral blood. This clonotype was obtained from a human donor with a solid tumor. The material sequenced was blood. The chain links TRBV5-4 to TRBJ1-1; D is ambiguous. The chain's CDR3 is CASSLAPLEMNTEAFF. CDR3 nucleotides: TGTGCCAGCAGCTTGGCCCCACTGGAGATGAACACTGAAGCTTTCTTT.